Below are 13 T cell receptor beta chains sequenced from a single sample in a study of cytomegalovirus exposure and HLA in healthy donors. PCR involved 60 Vbeta and 13 Jbeta primers. Assay: immunoSEQ multiplex PCR; the TCRdb copy retains only in-frame clones and omits some. This sample yields over 110,000 clones, of which around 79% are seen a single time; 3% to 3.5% belongs to the top ten. The source material was PBMCs. These receptors were collected from a female donor in good health and CMV-seronegative.

The gene calls are TRBV2 and TRBJ2-5, with D possibly TRBD1 on 6 matching bases. The CDR3 extends over 13 amino acids. The ends were cut back, 4 bases at V and 4 bases at J, with 10 bases in the middle. Per the germline V gene, CDR1 is SNHLY and CDR2 is FYNNEI. Written as DNA, the CDR3 is TGTGCCAGCAGTGGGGGGCTGGGAGAGACCCAGTACTTC. The encoded protein is CASSGGLGETQYF.

The CDR3 here is CASRPGLAKNEQFF. In nucleotides, the CDR3 is TGTGCCAGCAGACCGGGACTAGCTAAGAATGAGCAGTTCTTC. The chain couples TRBV2 to TRBJ2-1; 9 bases agree with TRBD2. Per germline, CDR1 SNHLY and CDR2 FYNNEI. This CDR3 is built from 14 residues. The trim removed 6 bases at V and 7 bases at J, leaving 7 bases unmatched.

About this clone: The junction and the germline gene differ at one end; a read error may be behind it. The rearrangement uses TRBV6-6 and TRBJ2-3, with TRBD2 identical over 7 bases. Germline-derived CDR1 and CDR2 are MNHNY and SVGAGI (reference sequence). The CDR3 consists of 11 residues. The CDR3 reads CASSYDGAGVF. CDR3 nucleotide sequence: TGTGCCAGCAGTTACGATGGTGCGGGAGTTTTC.

The chain uses TRBV28 and TRBJ1-5, with D possibly matching TRBD1 (5 bases). With 3 bases removed from V and 0 bases from J, the gap between germline ends came to 9 bases. Germline CDR1 MDHEN, CDR2 SYDVKM. The CDR3 has 15 amino acids. The CDR3 DNA is TGTGCCAGCAGTTTTGGGGCATATAGCAATCAGCCCCAGCATTTT. Amino acids: CASSFGAYSNQPQHF.

Here the CDR3 reads CASSPPPRGGGNTIYF. CDR3 DNA sequence: TGTGCCAGCAGCCCCCCGCCCAGGGGCGGTGGAAACACCATATATTTT. The rearrangement uses TRBV7-2 and TRBJ1-3; the D gene is possibly TRBD1 (6 bases). The CDR3 sequence is 16 residues long. Germline CDR1 and CDR2: SGHTA and FQGNSA. The V and J ends lost 5 bases and 3 bases respectively, with 17 bases between them.

The chain has TRBV4-1 and TRBJ2-1; no firm D call. In germline, CDR1 is MGHRA, CDR2 YSYEKL. V lost 4 bases and J lost 8, with 6 bases in between. The CDR3 consists of 11 residues. This CDR3 reads CASSRRDEQFF. DNA of the CDR3: TGCGCCAGCAGCCGTAGAGATGAGCAGTTCTTC.

The chain uses TRBV7-9 and TRBJ2-7, with D perhaps matching TRBD1 (6 bases). This CDR3 has 14 amino acids. Germline CDR1 SEHNR, CDR2 FQNEAQ (reference sequence). Trimming took off 4 bases at V and 3 bases at J, with 13 bases between the two ends. CDR3 protein: CASSSRDTHYEQYF. CDR3 DNA sequence: TGTGCCAGCAGCTCCCGGGACACCCACTACGAGCAGTACTTC.

This sequence joins TRBV7-2 and TRBJ2-7, with TRBD1 matching over 9 bases. Germline CDR1 reads SGHTA; CDR2 reads FQGNSA. The CDR3 loop spans 14 amino acids. V was pared by 4 bases and J by 2 bases, with 3 bases of the junction left unmatched. This CDR3 reads CASSYWDRAYEQYF. The CDR3 nucleotides are TGTGCCAGCAGCTACTGGGACAGGGCCTACGAGCAGTACTTC.

The chain recombines TRBV29-1 with TRBJ1-6; 8 bases fit TRBD1. CDR1 is SQVTM and CDR2 is ANQGSEA in the germline V gene. The CDR3 totals 14 residues. After removal of 7 bases from V and 7 bases from J, the junction contained 9 bases not matched to a gene. The CDR3 DNA is TGCAGCGCCCGGACAGGGAATAGGAATTCACCCCTCCACTTT. It codes for CSARTGNRNSPLHF.

This clone was counted only a few times. This chain joins TRBV30 and TRBJ2-7; TRBD1 matches 9 bases. Looked up from germline, CDR1 is GTSNPN and CDR2 is SVGIG (reference sequence). CDR3 length equals 13 residues. Trimming cost V 3 bases and J 0 bases; bases outside gene matches: 0. CDR3 loop: CAWRDRGSYEQYF. CDR3 DNA: TGTGCCTGGAGGGACAGGGGCTCCTACGAGCAGTACTTC.

In its sample, this clone was seen once. The DNA for the CDR3 is TGTGCCAGCAGCCTCGGGACAGGGTCCTACGAGCAGTACTTC. Its protein product is CASSLGTGSYEQYF. The chain couples TRBV27 to TRBJ2-7, with TRBD1 matching over 9 bases. The CDR3 consists of 14 residues. In germline, CDR1 is MNHEY, CDR2 SMNVEV (reference sequence). V lost 6 bases to trimming and J lost 1 base; unmatched junction nucleotides: 4.

The genes are TRBV19 and TRBJ1-6; no clear D gene. V lost 3 bases and J 8 bases, leaving 11 bases between the germline ends. This CDR3 has 14 amino acids. Germline CDR1 LNHDA, CDR2 SQIVND (reference sequence). This CDR3 is CASSITLRDSPLHF. In DNA form, the CDR3 reads TGTGCCAGTAGTATCACCCTCCGCGATTCACCCCTCCACTTT. The variable domain in full, completed from reference TRBV19 and TRBJ1-6, reads DGGITQSPKYLFRKEGQNVTLSCEQNLNHDAMYWYRQDPGQGLRLIYYSQIVNDFQKGDIAEGYSVSREKKESFPLTVTSAQKNPTAFYLCASSITLRDSPLHFGNGTRLTVT.

Only a few counts were recorded for this clone. The junction departs from germline at one end; a sequencing error may be responsible. The gene calls are TRBV2 and TRBJ2-7; 7 bases fit TRBD1. Looked up from germline, CDR1 is SNHLY and CDR2 is FYNNEI. The CDR3 runs to 13 residues. CDR3 loop: CASSEGGGDRRDF. DNA of the CDR3: TGTGCCAGCAGTGAAGGAGGGGGCGACCGTAGGGACTTC.